This is a list of T cell receptor beta chains from one sample in a study of blood T cell repertoires in COVID-19. This table comes from immunoSEQ multiplex PCR, and its TCRdb copy is limited to in-frame clones, with some not included. The sample contains under 300,000 clones, roughly 84% of which appear only once. Sequencing was performed on peripheral blood. All receptors derive from a woman aged 35 to 49 who had recovered from COVID-19. CDR3s include the opening cysteine and the closing phenylalanine or tryptophan. The order of the fields is V gene, J gene, clone size, D gene, CDR3 DNA, CDR3 protein. The D gene is left open where the match is weak. Size is stated for part of the rows, as once, few or many counts, or as a class when the clone is expanded.

>TRBV5-5|TRBJ1-2|.|TRBD1
TGTGCCAGCAGCACAGGGGGGGGATATGGCTACACCTTC
CASSTGGGYGYTF
>TRBV7-8|TRBJ2-7|.|.
TGTGCCAGCGGATCTGCCGGGGGTTACGAGCAGTACTTC
CASGSAGGYEQYF
>TRBV28|TRBJ1-5|.|TRBD1
TGTGCCAGCAGTCCGAACAGGGGGCGAAATCAGCCCCAGCATTTT
CASSPNRGRNQPQHF
>TRBV12-3/TRBV12-4|TRBJ1-3|.|.
TGTGCCAGGGGAGTGGGAAACACCATATATTTT
CARGVGNTIYF
>TRBV7-9|TRBJ1-2|once|.
TGTGCCAGCAGCTCCATAGGTGGGGCCACTAACTATGGCTACACCTTC
CASSSIGGATNYGYTF
>TRBV19|TRBJ2-7|.|TRBD2
TGTGCCAGTAGTATAGGGGCTAGCGGGAGCCGCTACGAGCAGTACTTC
CASSIGASGSRYEQYF
>TRBV6-5|TRBJ2-2|.|TRBD1
TGTGCCAGCAGGGGACAGGGGGCTTTCGGGGAGCTGTTTTTT
CASRGQGAFGELFF
>TRBV10-3|TRBJ2-7|.|.
TGTGCCATCAGTGTCCGCGGGGACGAGCAGTACTTC
CAISVRGDEQYF
>TRBV6-2/TRBV6-3|TRBJ2-7|.|.
TGTGCCAGCAGTTACCGGACTCCCGGAGTTGAGCAGTACTTC
CASSYRTPGVEQYF
>TRBV7-9|TRBJ1-6|.|TRBD1
TGTGCCAGCAGCTCCGGACAGGGTGATTCACCCCTCCACTTT
CASSSGQGDSPLHF
>TRBV4-2|TRBJ1-2|.|.
TGTGCCAGCAAAACGGGTCAGGGCCCCAACTATGGCTACACCTTC
CASKTGQGPNYGYTF
>TRBV19|TRBJ2-3|.|.
TGTGCCAGTAGCAGGCAGACAATCGGAGGTACGCAGTATTTT
CASSRQTIGGTQYF
>TRBV6-2/TRBV6-3|TRBJ1-5|.|.
TGTGCCAGCAGTTACTGGGGGGGTGGGGCAGGTCAGCCCCAGCATTTT
CASSYWGGGAGQPQHF
>TRBV30|TRBJ1-1|.|TRBD1
TGTGCCTGGAGTACAGGGGCGAGGGCTTTCTTT
CAWSTGARAFF